The 5 T cell receptor beta chains below were found in one sample sequenced in a study of blood T cell repertoires in COVID-19 (dated by TCRdb to 2018 to 2021). Library preparation employed the immunoSEQ multiplex PCR assay. In TCRdb, the immuneACCESS table is reduced to in-frame sequences with V and J assigned. These tables do not hold every clone; where another copy was compared, an unresolved V gene accounts for under half, and the others remain unexplained. This sample gives roughly 170,000 clones in total; about 83% of them show up just once. Roughly 7.5% of the sample rests with the top ten. Sequencing was carried out using peripheral blood. The receptors come from a man in his forties or fifties who had recovered from COVID-19.

In this sample, this clone turned up once. The V and J genes are TRBV3-1 (or the pseudogene TRBV3-2) and TRBJ2-5, with D perhaps TRBD1 (5 bases). The CDR3 runs to 12 residues. V was cut by 2 bases and J by 13 bases, with 14 bases left in between. Germline CDR1 LGHDT, CDR2 YNNKEL (reference sequence). CDR3 DNA sequence: TGTGCCAGCAGCCAATTTACCGGACACAGGTACTTC. Protein sequence: CASSQFTGHRYF.

The V call is TRBV10-3, the J call TRBJ2-1, with 7 bases lining up with TRBD2. The CDR3 totals 16 residues. Germline assignment: CDR1 ENHRY and CDR2 SYGVKD. After removal of 5 bases from V and 6 bases from J, the junction contained 13 bases not matched to a gene. This chain's CDR3 is CAISNPSGGGRNEQFF. In DNA, the CDR3 is TGTGCCATCAGTAACCCAAGCGGCGGGGGACGCAATGAGCAGTTCTTC.

This CDR3 is CASSLLGSGEAFF. The DNA for the CDR3 is TGTGCCAGCAGCCTGTTAGGGAGTGGTGAAGCTTTCTTT. The chain couples TRBV2 to TRBJ1-1; D uncertain. Trimming took off 6 bases at V and 7 bases at J, with 15 bases between the two ends. The CDR3 spans 13 residues. Germline V gene data show CDR1 as SNHLY and CDR2 as FYNNEI.

The CDR3 here is CASSEQTAGELFF. DNA of the CDR3: TGTGCCAGCAGTGAACAAACGGCCGGGGAGCTGTTTTTT. V and J are TRBV6-1 and TRBJ2-2, with D unclear. There are 13 residues in the CDR3. CDR1 MNHNS and CDR2 SASEGT come from the germline V gene. Trimming shortened V by 2 bases and J by 6 bases, and 7 bases separated the two germline ends.

The chain carries TRBV21-1 and TRBJ2-7; the table's D call of TRBD2 was not tested on the DNA. TRBV21-1 is described as a pseudogene. The CDR3 runs to 13 residues. The CDR3 DNA reads TGTGCCAGCTCAAAGCGTTTATCCTACGAGCAGTACTTC. The encoded protein is CASSKRLSYEQYF.